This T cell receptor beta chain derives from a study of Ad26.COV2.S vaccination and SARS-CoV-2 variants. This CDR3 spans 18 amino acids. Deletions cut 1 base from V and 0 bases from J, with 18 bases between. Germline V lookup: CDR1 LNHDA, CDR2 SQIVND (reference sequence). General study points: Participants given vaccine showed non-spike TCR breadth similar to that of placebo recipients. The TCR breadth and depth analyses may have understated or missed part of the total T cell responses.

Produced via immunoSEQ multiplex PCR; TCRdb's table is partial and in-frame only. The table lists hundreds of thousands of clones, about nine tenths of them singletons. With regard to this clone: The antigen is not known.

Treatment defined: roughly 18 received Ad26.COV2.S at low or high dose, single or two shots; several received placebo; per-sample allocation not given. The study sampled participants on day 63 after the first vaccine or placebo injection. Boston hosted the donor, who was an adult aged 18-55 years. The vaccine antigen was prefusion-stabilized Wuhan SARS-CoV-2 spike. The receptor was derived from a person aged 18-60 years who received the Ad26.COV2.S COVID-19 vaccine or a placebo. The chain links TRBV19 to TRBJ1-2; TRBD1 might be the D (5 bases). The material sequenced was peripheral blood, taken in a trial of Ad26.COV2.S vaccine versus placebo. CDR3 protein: CASSIAEGRGRANYGYTF. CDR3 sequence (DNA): TGTGCCAGTAGTATAGCGGAAGGACGGGGCAGGGCTAACTATGGCTACACCTTC.